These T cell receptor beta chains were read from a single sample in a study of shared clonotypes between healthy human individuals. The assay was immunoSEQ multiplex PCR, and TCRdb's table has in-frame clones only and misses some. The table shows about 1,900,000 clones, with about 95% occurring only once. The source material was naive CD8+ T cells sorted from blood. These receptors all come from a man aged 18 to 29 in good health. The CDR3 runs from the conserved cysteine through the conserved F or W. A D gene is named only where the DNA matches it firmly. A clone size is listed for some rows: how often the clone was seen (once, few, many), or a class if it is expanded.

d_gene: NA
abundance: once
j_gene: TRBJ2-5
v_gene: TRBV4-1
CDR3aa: CASSRRAWETQYF
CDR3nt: TGCGCCAGCAGCCGGCGCGCCTGGGAGACCCAGTACTTC

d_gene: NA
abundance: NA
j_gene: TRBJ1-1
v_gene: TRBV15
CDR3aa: CATSNGRAGVTEAFF
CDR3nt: TGTGCCACCAGCAACGGACGGGCAGGGGTAACTGAAGCTTTCTTT

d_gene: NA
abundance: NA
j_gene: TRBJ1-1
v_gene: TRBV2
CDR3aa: CASSEGGAEAFF
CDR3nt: TGTGCCAGCAGTGAAGGCGGGGCTGAAGCTTTCTTT

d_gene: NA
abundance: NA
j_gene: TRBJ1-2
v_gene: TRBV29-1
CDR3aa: CSVEDRVDGYTF
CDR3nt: TGCAGCGTTGAAGATCGGGTAGATGGCTACACCTTC

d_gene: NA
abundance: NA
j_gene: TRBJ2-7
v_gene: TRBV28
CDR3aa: CASSLPQSAAREQYF
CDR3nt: TGTGCCAGCAGTTTACCCCAGTCGGCAGCCAGGGAGCAGTACTTC

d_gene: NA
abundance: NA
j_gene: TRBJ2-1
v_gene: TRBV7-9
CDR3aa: CASSLLGPRLNEQFF
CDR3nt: TGTGCCAGCAGCTTACTGGGACCGAGACTCAATGAGCAGTTCTTC

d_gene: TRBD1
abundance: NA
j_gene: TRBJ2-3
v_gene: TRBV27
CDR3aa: CASQGAADTQYF
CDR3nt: TGTGCCAGCCAGGGGGCGGCAGATACGCAGTATTTT

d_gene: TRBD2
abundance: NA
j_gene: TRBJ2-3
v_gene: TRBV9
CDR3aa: CASSVITGDYTDTQYF
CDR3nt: TGTGCCAGCAGCGTAATTACCGGGGACTACACAGATACGCAGTATTTT

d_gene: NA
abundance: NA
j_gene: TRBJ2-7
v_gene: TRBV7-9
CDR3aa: CASSWGGQTYEQYF
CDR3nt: TGTGCCAGCAGCTGGGGGGGCCAGACCTACGAGCAGTACTTC

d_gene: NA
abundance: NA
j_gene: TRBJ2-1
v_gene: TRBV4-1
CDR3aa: CASSQEGLYNEQFF
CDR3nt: TGCGCCAGCAGCCAAGAAGGGCTTTACAATGAGCAGTTCTTC

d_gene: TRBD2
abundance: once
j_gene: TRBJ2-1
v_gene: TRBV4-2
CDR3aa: CASSHAKPGLAEAYNEQFF
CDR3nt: TGTGCCAGCAGCCATGCGAAACCGGGACTAGCGGAGGCCTACAATGAGCAGTTCTTC

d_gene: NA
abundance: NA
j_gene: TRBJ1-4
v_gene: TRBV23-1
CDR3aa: CASSQSIYRVSNEKLFF
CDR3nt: TGCGCCAGCAGTCAATCAATCTATAGGGTTTCTAATGAAAAACTGTTTTTT

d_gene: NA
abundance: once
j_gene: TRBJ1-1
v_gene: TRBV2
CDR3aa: CAITGFGMNTEAFF
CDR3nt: TGTGCCATCACAGGGTTTGGGATGAACACTGAAGCTTTCTTT

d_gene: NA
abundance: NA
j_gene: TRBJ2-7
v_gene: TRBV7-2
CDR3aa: CASSFSPLYEQYF
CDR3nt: TGTGCCAGCAGCTTTTCCCCGCTCTACGAGCAGTACTTC

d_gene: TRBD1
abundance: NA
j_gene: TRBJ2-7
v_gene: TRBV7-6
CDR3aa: CASSFGSGTGSYEQYF
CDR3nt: TGTGCCAGCAGCTTCGGATCCGGGACAGGGTCCTACGAGCAGTACTTC

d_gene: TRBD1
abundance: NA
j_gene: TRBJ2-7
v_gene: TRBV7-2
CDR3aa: CASALTGGNEQYF
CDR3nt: TGTGCCAGCGCCCTCACAGGGGGCAACGAGCAGTACTTC

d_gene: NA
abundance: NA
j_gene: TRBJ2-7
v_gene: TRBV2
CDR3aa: CASTGMGGSYEQYF
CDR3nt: TGTGCCAGCACAGGGATGGGGGGTTCCTACGAGCAGTACTTC

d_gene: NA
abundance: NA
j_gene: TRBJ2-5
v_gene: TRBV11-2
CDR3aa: CASRAGTIQETQYF
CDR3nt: TGTGCCAGCAGGGCCGGGACAATCCAAGAGACCCAGTACTTC

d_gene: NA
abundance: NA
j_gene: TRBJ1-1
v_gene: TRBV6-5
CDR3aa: CASSYSGGHTEAFF
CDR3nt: TGTGCCAGCAGTTACTCGGGGGGGCACACTGAAGCTTTCTTT

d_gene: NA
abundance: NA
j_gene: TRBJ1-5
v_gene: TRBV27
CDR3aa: CASSWEGNQPQHF
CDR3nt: TGTGCCAGCAGTTGGGAGGGCAATCAGCCCCAGCATTTT

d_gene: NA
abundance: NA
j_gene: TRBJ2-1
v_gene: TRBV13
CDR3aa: CASSSPPQGDNEQFF
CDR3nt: TGTGCCAGCAGCTCGCCCCCACAGGGCGACAATGAGCAGTTCTTC

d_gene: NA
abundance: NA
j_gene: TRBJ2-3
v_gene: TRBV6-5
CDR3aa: CASSYAPDSTDTQYF
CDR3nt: TGTGCCAGCAGTTACGCGCCGGATAGCACAGATACGCAGTATTTT

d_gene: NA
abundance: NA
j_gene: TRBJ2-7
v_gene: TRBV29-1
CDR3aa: CSVEVLGTETYEQYF
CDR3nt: TGCAGCGTTGAAGTCCTTGGGACTGAAACCTACGAGCAGTACTTC

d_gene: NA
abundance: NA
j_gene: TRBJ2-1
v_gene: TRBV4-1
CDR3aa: CASSQDLYGSSTSFQFF
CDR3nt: TGCGCCAGCAGCCAAGATTTGTATGGTAGTAGCACATCTTTTCAGTTCTTC

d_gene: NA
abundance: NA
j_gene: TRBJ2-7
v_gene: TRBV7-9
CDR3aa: CASSSASSSYEQYF
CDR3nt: TGTGCCAGCAGCTCCGCGAGTAGCTCCTACGAGCAGTACTTC

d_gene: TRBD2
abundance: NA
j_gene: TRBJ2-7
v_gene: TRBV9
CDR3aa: CASSQAGAAYEQYF
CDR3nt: TGTGCCAGCTCCCAGGCGGGAGCAGCCTACGAGCAGTACTTC

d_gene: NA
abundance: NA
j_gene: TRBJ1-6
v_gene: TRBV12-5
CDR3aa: CASGLVPSGPLGNSPLHF
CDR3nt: TGTGCTAGTGGTTTGGTACCCTCGGGGCCCTTGGGGAATTCACCCCTCCACTTT

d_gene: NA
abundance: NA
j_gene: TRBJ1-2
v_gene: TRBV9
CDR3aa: CASSPTRGDASGYTF
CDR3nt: TGTGCCAGCAGCCCGACGAGAGGGGATGCATCTGGCTACACCTTC

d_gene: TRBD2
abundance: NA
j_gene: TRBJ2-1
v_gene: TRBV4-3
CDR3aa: CASSQDEAGVDEQFF
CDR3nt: TGCGCCAGCAGCCAAGACGAGGCGGGAGTCGATGAGCAGTTCTTC

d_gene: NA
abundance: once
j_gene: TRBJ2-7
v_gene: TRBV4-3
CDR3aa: CASSQDGMGSYEQYF
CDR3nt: TGCGCCAGCAGCCAAGACGGTATGGGGAGCTACGAGCAGTACTTC

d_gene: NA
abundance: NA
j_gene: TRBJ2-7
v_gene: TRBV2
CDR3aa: CASSVYMYEQYF
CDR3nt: TGTGCCAGCAGCGTCTACATGTACGAGCAGTACTTC

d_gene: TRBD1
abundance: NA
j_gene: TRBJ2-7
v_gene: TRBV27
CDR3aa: CASSTRDRVAHEQYF
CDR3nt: TGTGCCAGCAGTACCCGGGACAGGGTTGCCCACGAGCAGTACTTC

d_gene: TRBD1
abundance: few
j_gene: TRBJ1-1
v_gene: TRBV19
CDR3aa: CASSPGQMNTEAFF
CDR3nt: TGTGCCAGTAGCCCGGGACAGATGAACACTGAAGCTTTCTTT

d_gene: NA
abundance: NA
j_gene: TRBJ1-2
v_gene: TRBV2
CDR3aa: CASRAGAEDYGYTF
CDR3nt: TGTGCCAGCAGGGCTGGGGCAGAAGACTATGGCTACACCTTC

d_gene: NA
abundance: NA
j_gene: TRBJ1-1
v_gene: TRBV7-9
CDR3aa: CASSPKQGTEAFF
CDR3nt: TGTGCCAGCAGCCCAAAACAGGGCACTGAAGCTTTCTTT

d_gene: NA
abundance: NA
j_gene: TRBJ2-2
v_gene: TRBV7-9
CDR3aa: CAIQGGGNTGELFF
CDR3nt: TGTGCCATCCAAGGGGGGGGGAACACCGGGGAGCTGTTTTTT

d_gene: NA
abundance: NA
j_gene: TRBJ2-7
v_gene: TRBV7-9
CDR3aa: CASSWGNYEQYF
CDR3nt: TGTGCCAGCAGCTGGGGGAACTACGAGCAGTACTTC

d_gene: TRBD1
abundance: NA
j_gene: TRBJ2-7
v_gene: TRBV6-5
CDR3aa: CASSYSKGAVSYEQYF
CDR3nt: TGTGCCAGCAGTTACTCGAAGGGGGCAGTGTCCTACGAGCAGTACTTC

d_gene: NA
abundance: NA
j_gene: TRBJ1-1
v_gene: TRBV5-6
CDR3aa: CASSLGADTEAFF
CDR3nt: TGTGCCAGCAGCTTGGGCGCAGACACTGAAGCTTTCTTT

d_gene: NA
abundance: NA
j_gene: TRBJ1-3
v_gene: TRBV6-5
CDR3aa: CASSYEGEGTGNTIYF
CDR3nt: TGTGCCAGCAGTTACGAAGGGGAAGGAACTGGAAACACCATATATTTT

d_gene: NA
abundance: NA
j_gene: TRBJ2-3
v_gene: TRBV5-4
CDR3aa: CASSLAVGGYTDTQYF
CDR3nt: TGTGCCAGCAGCTTGGCGGTGGGGGGCTACACAGATACGCAGTATTTT

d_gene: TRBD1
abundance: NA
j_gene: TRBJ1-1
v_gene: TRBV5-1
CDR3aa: CASSLGGDRGPLMNTEAFF
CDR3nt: TGCGCCAGCAGCTTGGGGGGAGACAGGGGTCCTCTAATGAACACTGAAGCTTTCTTT

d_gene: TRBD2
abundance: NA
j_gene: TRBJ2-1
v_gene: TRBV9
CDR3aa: CASSTEGTSGSPEFF
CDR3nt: TGTGCCAGCAGCACCGAAGGGACTAGCGGGTCCCCGGAGTTCTTC

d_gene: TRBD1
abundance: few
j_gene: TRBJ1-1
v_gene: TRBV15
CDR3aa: CATSRDPGGYTEAFF
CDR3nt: TGTGCCACCAGCAGAGATCCAGGGGGATACACTGAAGCTTTCTTT

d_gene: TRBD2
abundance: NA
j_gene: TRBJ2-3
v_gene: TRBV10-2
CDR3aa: CASSEGLAGDTQYF
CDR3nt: TGCGCCAGCAGTGAGGGGCTAGCGGGGGATACGCAGTATTTT

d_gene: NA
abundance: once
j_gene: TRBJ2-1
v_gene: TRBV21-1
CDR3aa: CASSKHTRGYYNEQFF
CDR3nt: TGTGCCAGCAGCAAACACACGAGGGGATACTACAATGAGCAGTTCTTC

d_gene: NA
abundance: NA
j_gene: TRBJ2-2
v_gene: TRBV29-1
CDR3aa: CSVGGINTGELFF
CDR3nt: TGCAGCGTTGGTGGGATTAACACCGGGGAGCTGTTTTTT

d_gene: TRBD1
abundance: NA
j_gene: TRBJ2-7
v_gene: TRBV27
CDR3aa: CASSLQGAAKEQYF
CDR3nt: TGTGCCAGCAGTTTACAGGGGGCGGCAAAGGAGCAGTACTTC

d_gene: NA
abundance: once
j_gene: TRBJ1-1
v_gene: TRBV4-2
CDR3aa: CASSREQGFTEAFF
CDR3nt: TGTGCCAGCAGCCGAGAACAGGGATTCACTGAAGCTTTCTTT

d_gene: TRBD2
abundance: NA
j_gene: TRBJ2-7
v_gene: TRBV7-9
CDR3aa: CASSLFLGLSYEQYF
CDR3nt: TGTGCCAGCAGCTTATTCCTGGGACTATCCTACGAGCAGTACTTC

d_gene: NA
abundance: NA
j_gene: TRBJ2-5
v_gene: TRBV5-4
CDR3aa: CASSSWLPETQYF
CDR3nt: TGTGCCAGCAGCTCTTGGTTACCCGAGACCCAGTACTTC

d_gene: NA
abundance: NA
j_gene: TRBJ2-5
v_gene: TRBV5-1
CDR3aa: CASSLWGSESQETQYF
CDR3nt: TGCGCCAGCAGCTTGTGGGGGTCGGAATCCCAAGAGACCCAGTACTTC

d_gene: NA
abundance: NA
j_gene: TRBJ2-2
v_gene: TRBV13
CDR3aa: CASSTRRGRETGELFF
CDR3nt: TGTGCCAGCAGCACACGACGGGGGCGCGAAACCGGGGAGCTGTTTTTT

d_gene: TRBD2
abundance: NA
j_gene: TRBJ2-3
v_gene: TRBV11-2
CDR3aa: CASSSLAGGTDTQYF
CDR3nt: TGTGCCAGCAGCTCGCTAGCGGGAGGCACAGATACGCAGTATTTT

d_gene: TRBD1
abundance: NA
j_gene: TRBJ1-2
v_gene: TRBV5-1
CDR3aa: CASSSSTGVYGYTF
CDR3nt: TGCGCCAGCAGCTCCTCGACAGGGGTATATGGCTACACCTTC

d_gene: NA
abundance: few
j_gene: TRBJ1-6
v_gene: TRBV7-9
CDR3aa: CASSLSDNSPLHF
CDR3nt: TGTGCCAGCAGCTTAAGTGACAATTCACCCCTCCACTTT

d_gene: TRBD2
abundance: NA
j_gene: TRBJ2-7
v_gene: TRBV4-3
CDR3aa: CASSQDGPSSGSRNEQYF
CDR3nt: TGCGCCAGCAGCCAAGATGGCCCGTCTAGCGGGAGTAGGAACGAGCAGTACTTC